This T cell receptor beta chain was sequenced for a study of response to subunit inactivated influenza vaccine (dated by TCRdb to 2016 to 2019). Describing the broader study: The study used deep quantitative T cell receptor repertoire profiling to track responses to a trivalent subunit inactivated influenza vaccine.

The CDR3 measures 14 amino acids from cysteine to phenylalanine. The DNA shown is the 42-base CDR3, in frame from base 1. Relative to germline, V is 2 bases shorter and J is 11 bases shorter, with 18 bases between their ends. CDR1 is given as MNHEY and CDR2 as SVGEGT, both from the germline V gene. As concerns this clonotype: The clone's antigen remains unknown. Per-nucleotide qualities are absent, and no much larger clonotype sits a single base away.

Study-wide findings and limitations: It was suggested by the authors that each seasonal influenza vaccination may recruit only a limited number of new T cells.

Libraries came from RT-PCR. TCRdb names Illumina HiSeq 2500 as the instrument used. Through fastp at Q25 and MiXCR, TCRdb rebuilt clones from the public reads, retaining in-frame beta chains. Each entry merges the rows of one CDR3 protein and shows their most common DNA and genes. The table for this sample lists about 580,000 distinct CDR3 sequences; about 15% of them were counted only once. Approximately 12% of the sample goes to the ten largest clones. The TCR comes from a man between 45 and 60 years old who received an inactivated influenza vaccine. Donor details come from another sample of the same person, matched by shared clones. The sample consisted of PBMCs from blood, taken 11 to 12 days after vaccination. The chain uses TRBV6-2 or TRBV6-3 and TRBJ1-1, with the D gene not clear enough to name. The CDR3 protein: CASSYVGPSRAAFF. The DNA sequence reads TGTGCCAGCAGTTACGTCGGTCCCTCCCGGGCGGCTTTCTTT.